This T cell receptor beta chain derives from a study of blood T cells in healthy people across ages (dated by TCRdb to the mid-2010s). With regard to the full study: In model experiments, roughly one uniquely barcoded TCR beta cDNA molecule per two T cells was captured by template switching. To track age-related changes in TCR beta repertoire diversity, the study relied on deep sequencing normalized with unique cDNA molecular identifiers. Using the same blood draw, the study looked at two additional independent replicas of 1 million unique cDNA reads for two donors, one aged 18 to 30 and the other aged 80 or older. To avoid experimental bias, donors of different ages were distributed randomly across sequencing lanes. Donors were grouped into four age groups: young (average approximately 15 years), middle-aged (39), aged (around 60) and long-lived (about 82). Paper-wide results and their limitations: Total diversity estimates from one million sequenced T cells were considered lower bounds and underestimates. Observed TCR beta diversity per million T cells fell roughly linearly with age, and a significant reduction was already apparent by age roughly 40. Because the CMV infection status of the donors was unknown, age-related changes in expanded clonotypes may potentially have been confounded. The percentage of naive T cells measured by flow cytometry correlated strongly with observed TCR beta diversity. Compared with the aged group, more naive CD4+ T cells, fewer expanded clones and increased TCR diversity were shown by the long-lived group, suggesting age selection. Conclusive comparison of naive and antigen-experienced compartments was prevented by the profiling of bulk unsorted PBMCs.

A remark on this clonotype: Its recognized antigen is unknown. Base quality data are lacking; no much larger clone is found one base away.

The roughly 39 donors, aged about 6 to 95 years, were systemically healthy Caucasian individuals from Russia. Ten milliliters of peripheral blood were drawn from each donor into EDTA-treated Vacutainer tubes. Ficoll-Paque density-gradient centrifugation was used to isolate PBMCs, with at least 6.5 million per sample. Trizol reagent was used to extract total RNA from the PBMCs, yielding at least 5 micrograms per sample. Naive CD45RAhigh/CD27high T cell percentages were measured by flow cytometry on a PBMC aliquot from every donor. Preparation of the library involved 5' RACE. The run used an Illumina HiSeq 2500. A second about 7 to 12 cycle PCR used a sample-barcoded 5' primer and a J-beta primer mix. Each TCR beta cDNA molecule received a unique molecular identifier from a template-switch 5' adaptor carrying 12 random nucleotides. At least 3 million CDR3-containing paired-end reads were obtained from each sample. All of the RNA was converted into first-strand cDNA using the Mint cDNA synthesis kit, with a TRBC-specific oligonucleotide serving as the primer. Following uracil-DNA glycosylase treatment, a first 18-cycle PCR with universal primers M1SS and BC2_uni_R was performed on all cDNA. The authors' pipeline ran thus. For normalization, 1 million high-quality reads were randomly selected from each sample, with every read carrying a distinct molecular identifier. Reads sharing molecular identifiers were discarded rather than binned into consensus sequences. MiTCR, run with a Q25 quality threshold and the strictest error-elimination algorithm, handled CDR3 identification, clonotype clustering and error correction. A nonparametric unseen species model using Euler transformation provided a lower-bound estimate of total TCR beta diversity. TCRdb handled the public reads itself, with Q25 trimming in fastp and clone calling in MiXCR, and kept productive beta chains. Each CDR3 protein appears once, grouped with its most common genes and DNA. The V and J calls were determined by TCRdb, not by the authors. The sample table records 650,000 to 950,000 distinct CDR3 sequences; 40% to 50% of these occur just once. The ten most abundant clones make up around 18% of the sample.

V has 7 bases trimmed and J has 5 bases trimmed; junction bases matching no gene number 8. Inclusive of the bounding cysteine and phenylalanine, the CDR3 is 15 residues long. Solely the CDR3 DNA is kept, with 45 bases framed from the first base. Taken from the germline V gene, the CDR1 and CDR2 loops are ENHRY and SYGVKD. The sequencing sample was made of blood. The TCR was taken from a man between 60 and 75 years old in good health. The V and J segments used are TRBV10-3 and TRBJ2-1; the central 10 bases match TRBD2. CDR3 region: CAIINSGGLNNEQFF. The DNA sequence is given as TGTGCCATCATTAATAGCGGGGGGTTGAACAATGAGCAGTTCTTC.